This TCR beta chain was identified during a study of shared clonotypes between healthy human individuals. Study as a whole: A couple of women and a few men aged 18 to 49 served as donors. General study points: Among donors, the sharing of clonotypes was expected to be influenced by sequencing depth.

Donors were healthy HIV-negative adults without recent acute infections or vaccinations. For unsorted samples, genomic DNA was extracted from about 95 million PBMCs. Some clones are missing from TCRdb's copy, which holds only in-frame ones; the method was immunoSEQ multiplex PCR. Among some 480,000 clones, 70% to 85% were seen once, and the ten largest hold approximately 12%. Trimming cost V 6 bases and J 8 bases, with 22 bases left between them. CDR1 MDHEN and CDR2 SYDVKM come from the germline V gene. CDR3 length: 15 residues. In the case of this clone: As yet, its antigen is unknown.

Specimen: PBMCs. The chain has TRBV28 and TRBJ1-2, with D perhaps TRBD1 (5 bases). The sequence was collected from a woman aged 40 to 50 in good health. Some clones in this sample may be carry-over from other donors' samples. CDR3 sequence: CASSPLGLWRGGYTF. The CDR3 DNA reads as TGTGCCAGCAGCCCGTTGGGATTGTGGCGGGGGGGCTACACCTTC.